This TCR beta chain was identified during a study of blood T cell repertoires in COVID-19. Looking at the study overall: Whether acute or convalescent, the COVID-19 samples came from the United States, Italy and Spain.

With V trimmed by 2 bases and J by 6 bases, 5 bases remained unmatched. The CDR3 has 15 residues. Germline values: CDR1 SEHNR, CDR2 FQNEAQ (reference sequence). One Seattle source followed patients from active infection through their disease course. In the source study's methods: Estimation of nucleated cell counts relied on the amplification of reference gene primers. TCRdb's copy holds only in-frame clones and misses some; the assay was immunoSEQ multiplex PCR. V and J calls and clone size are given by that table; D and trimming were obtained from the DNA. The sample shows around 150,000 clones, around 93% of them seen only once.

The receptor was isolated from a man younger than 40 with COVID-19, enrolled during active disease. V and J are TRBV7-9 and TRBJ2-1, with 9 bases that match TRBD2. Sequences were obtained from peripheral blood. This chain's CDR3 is CASSLRVSGSNEQFF. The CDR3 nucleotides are TGTGCCAGCAGCTTAAGGGTTAGCGGGAGCAATGAGCAGTTCTTC.